The clone carrying this TCR beta chain has more than one count but fewer than ten. Its specificity is unknown. The PCR used 60 Vbeta and 13 Jbeta primers. TCRdb's copy holds only in-frame clones and misses some; the assay was immunoSEQ multiplex PCR. The table includes over 150,000 clones, 80% detected once. This sample was taken from a study of cytomegalovirus exposure and HLA in healthy donors. CDR1 is SNHLY and CDR2 is FYNNEI in the germline V gene. The CDR3 totals 19 residues. V shed 8 bases and J 0 bases; nucleotides not matched to a gene: 15. Notes on the study in general: Presence/absence analyses rested on an assumption that sequencing depth was roughly uniform across donors. Clonal expansion, a later analysis showed, was greater in HLA-associated TCR beta chains than in equally common others. A later analysis by the authors found several of the most significant clusters apparently linked to common viral pathogens.

Sequenced: PBMCs. The chain uses TRBV2 and TRBJ2-7, with 14 positions matching TRBD2. This TCR came from a woman aged 40 to 49 in good health and CMV-seropositive. The CDR3 protein is CASRPGGTSGSLPSYEQYF. The CDR3 DNA sequence: TGTGCCAGCCGCCCCGGCGGGACTAGCGGGAGTCTCCCCTCCTACGAGCAGTACTTC.